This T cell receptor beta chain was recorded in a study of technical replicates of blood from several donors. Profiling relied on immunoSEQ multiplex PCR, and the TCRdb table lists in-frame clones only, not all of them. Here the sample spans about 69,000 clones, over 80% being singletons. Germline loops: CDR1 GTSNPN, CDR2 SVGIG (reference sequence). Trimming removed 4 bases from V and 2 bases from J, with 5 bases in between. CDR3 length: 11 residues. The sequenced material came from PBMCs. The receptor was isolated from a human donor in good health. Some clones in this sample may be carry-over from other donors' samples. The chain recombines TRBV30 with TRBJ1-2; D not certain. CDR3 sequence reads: CAWTQNYGYTF. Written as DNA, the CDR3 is TGTGCCTGGACTCAGAACTATGGCTACACCTTC.